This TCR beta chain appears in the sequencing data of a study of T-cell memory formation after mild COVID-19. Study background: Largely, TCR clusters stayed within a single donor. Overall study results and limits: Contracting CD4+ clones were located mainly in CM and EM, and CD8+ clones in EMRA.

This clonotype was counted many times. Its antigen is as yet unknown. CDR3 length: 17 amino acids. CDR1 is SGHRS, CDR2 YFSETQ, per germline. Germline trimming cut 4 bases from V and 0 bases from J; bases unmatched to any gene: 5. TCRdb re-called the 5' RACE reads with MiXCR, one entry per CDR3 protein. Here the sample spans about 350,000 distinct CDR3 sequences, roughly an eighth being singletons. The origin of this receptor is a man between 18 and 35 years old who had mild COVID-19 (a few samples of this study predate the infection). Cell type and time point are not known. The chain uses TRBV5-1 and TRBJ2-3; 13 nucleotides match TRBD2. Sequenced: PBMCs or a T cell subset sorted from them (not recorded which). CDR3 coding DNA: TGCGCCAGCAGCCTATCACTAGCGGGGGGGAGCACAGATACGCAGTATTTT. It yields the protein CASSLSLAGGSTDTQYF. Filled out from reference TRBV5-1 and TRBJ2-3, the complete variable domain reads KAGVTQTPRYLIKTRGQQVTLSCSPISGHRSVSWYQQTPGQGLQFLFEYFSETQRNKGNFPGRFSGRQFSNSRSEMNVSTLELGDSALYLCASSLSLAGGSTDTQYFGPGTRLTVL.